These 26 T cell receptor beta chains were all obtained from the same sample, sequenced in a study of CD8+ T cells in alopecia areata (dated by TCRdb to 2017 to 2018). The treatment or condition label, read with the paper, signifies: oral pan-JAK inhibitor, 5-10 mg twice daily. Receptor libraries were prepared by the immunoSEQ multiplex PCR assay. To provide template for TCR sequencing, every sample had RNA extracted and reverse transcribed into cDNA. Imported from immuneACCESS, the table was reduced by TCRdb to in-frame sequences with V and J called. These copies leave out some clones; in studies compared against another copy, an unresolved V gene accounts for under half, and the cause of the remainder is not known. The sample table holds roughly 100,000 clones, of which approximately 90% were seen once. The top ten clonotypes cover around 10% of the sample. Sample: CD8+ T cells sorted from blood, taken between weeks 30 and 35, from a patient treated with tofacitinib. The source is a human donor with alopecia areata.

Comments on this clone: At one of its ends the junction is not consistent with the germline gene, which may arise from a read error. The J gene is TRBJ2-1, the V gene TRBV19; TRBD2 matches at 8 bases. The length of the CDR3 is 14 residues. Germline-derived CDR1 and CDR2 are LNHDA and SQIVND (reference sequence). The chain's CDR3 is CASSISGRAWEEVF. The CDR3 bases are TGTGCCAGTAGTATCAGCGGGAGAGCCTGGGAAGAGGTCTTC.

This clone occurred once. The chain is built from TRBV7-8 and TRBJ2-7, with a weak D call TRBD1 (8 bases). Per the germline V gene, CDR1 is SGHVS and CDR2 is FQNEAQ. The length of the CDR3 is 14 residues. Trimming removed 4 bases from V and 5 bases from J, with 15 bases in between. The CDR3 DNA follows: TGTGCCAGCAGCTGGGGGGGACAGGCGGACGAGCAGTACTTC. Translating it yields CASSWGGQADEQYF.

This chain uses TRBV7-9 with TRBJ1-6; D not resolved. The CDR3 is 13 amino acids. V was clipped by 5 bases and J by 10 bases, with 12 bases between them. The germline gives CDR1 SEHNR, CDR2 FQNEAQ (reference sequence). This chain's CDR3 is CASSPEGWSPLHF. The CDR3 DNA is TGTGCCAGCAGCCCCGAAGGGTGGTCACCCCTCCACTTT.

The V and J genes are TRBV9 and TRBJ2-2, with no clear D. The germline gives CDR1 SGDLS, CDR2 YYNGEE. V lost 1 base, J lost 5 bases, and 6 bases lay in between. The CDR3 spans 13 residues. CDR3: CASSVSWTGELFF. CDR3 in DNA: TGTGCCAGCAGCGTAAGTTGGACCGGGGAGCTGTTTTTT.

The CDR3 nucleotides are TGTGCCACAGGGACAGGGGTCGAGCAGTACTTC. Its translation is CATGTGVEQYF. The rearrangement uses TRBV27 and TRBJ2-7, with TRBD1 matching 10 bases. The CDR3 covers 11 residues. The germline V gene encodes CDR1 MNHEY and CDR2 SMNVEV (reference sequence). After removal of 10 bases from V and 6 bases from J, the junction contained 3 bases not matched to a gene.

The V gene is TRBV30, the J gene TRBJ1-2; TRBD1 matches 7 bases. CDR1 and CDR2 from the germline V gene are GTSNPN and SVGIG (reference sequence). Germline trimming cut 0 bases from V and 8 bases from J; bases unmatched to any gene: 3. The length of the CDR3 is 12 residues. CDR3 in DNA: TGTGCCTGGAGTGTAGACAGGGAGGGCTACACCTTC. Protein: CAWSVDREGYTF.

This clone was detected only a few times. The J gene is TRBJ2-7, the V gene TRBV21-1; the table names TRBD2, a call not compared with the DNA. TRBV21-1 is flagged as a pseudogene. CDR3 size: 15 residues. The CDR3 loop reads CASSSRDYPRYEQYF. For the CDR3, the DNA is TGTGCCAGCAGCAGTCGGGACTACCCAAGATACGAGCAGTACTTC.

This sequence joins TRBV9 and TRBJ1-3; D is undetermined. Germline V CDR1 and CDR2: SGDLS, YYNGEE. Trimming stripped 6 bases from V and 4 bases from J, with 5 bases between. The CDR3 sequence is 11 residues long. Written as DNA, the CDR3 is TGTGCCAGCAAGCAGGGAAACACCATATATTTT. This encodes CASKQGNTIYF.

This clone was picked up one time. The chain joins TRBV27 to TRBJ2-1; TRBD2 aligns across 7 bases. The CDR3 length is 14 residues. Germline V CDR1 and CDR2: MNHEY, SMNVEV (reference sequence). J gave up 6 bases and V 2 bases, and 4 bases lay outside the gene matches. The CDR3 nucleotides read TGTGCCAGCAGTTTACGAGCGGGGAGCAATGAGCAGTTCTTC. This gives the protein CASSLRAGSNEQFF.

The chain couples TRBV5-6 to TRBJ2-1; no reliable D call. Between the trimmed V and J ends, which lost 2 bases and 0 bases, there was a span of 6 bases. The V gene's germline CDR1 is SGHDT and CDR2 YYEEEE. The CDR3 totals 14 residues. The CDR3 protein is CASSLLLSYNEQFF. CDR3 DNA: TGTGCCAGCAGCTTACTCCTCTCCTACAATGAGCAGTTCTTC. The full variable domain, in which reference TRBV5-6 and TRBJ2-1 provide the parts outside the CDR3, is DAGVTQSPTHLIKTRGQQVTLRCSPKSGHDTVSWYQQALGQGPQFIFQYYEEEERQRGNFPDRFSGHQFPNYSSELNVNALLLGDSALYLCASSLLLSYNEQFFGPGTRLTVL.

The chain recombines TRBV7-9 with TRBJ2-5; tentatively, D is TRBD2 (5 bases). The CDR3 is 16 residues long. CDR1 is SEHNR, CDR2 FQNEAQ, per germline (reference sequence). V shed 1 base and J shed 4 bases, with 16 bases lying between them. CDR3 loop: CASSLGQDPEGETQYF. The CDR3 DNA reads as TGTGCCAGCAGCTTAGGGCAGGACCCTGAGGGAGAGACCCAGTACTTC.

This chain's CDR3 is CASSFASRPYEQYF. The CDR3 DNA follows: TGTGCCAGCAGCTTCGCTAGTAGACCATACGAGCAGTACTTC. V is TRBV11-1 and J is TRBJ2-7; D is undetermined. V lost 3 bases, J lost 4 bases, and 13 bases lay in between. The CDR3 is 14 amino acids. Germline V gene sequence: CDR1 SGHAT, CDR2 FQDESV (reference sequence). The whole variable domain, filled in from reference TRBV11-1 and TRBJ2-7, reads EAEVAQSPRYKITEKSQAVAFWCDPISGHATLYWYRQILGQGPELLVQFQDESVVDDSQLPKDRFSAERLKGVDSTLKIQPAELGDSAMYLCASSFASRPYEQYFGPGTRLTVT.

This clone was seen a handful of times. The chain couples TRBV7-8 to TRBJ2-1; D is possibly TRBD2 (6 bases). Looked up from germline, CDR1 is SGHVS and CDR2 is FQNEAQ. The CDR3 length is 16 residues. The ends were cut back, 4 bases at V and 0 bases at J, with 13 bases in the middle. This chain's CDR3 is CASSSPGGSSYNEQFF. As DNA, the CDR3 is TGTGCCAGCAGCTCCCCTGGGGGGTCCTCCTACAATGAGCAGTTCTTC.

The rearrangement joins TRBV29-1 to TRBJ2-3, with 9 nucleotides matching TRBD2. The CDR3 consists of 17 residues. Germline values: CDR1 SQVTM, CDR2 ANQGSEA. Losses at the gene ends were 0 bases for V and 6 bases for J; bases not matched to a gene: 13. Written as DNA, the CDR3 is TGCAGCGTTGAAGAGGAGGAGGCGGGAGGGCCGTTGGATACGCAGTATTTT. Protein: CSVEEEEAGGPLDTQYF.

The chain links TRBV21-1 to TRBJ2-5; the D call of TRBD1 is as the table states it, not checked on the DNA. TRBV21-1 is flagged as a pseudogene. The CDR3 contains 16 residues. This CDR3 reads CASSPPRQGRIETQYF. In DNA, the CDR3 is TGTGCCAGCAGCCCCCCCCGACAGGGAAGGATAGAGACCCAGTACTTC.

This sequence joins TRBV27 and TRBJ2-5, with no clear D. This CDR3 contains 12 residues. Trimming took off 5 bases at V and 5 bases at J, with 9 bases between the two ends. The germline V gene has CDR1 MNHEY and CDR2 SMNVEV (reference sequence). The CDR3 protein is CASSPSKETQYF. CDR3 in DNA: TGTGCCAGCAGTCCCTCAAAGGAGACCCAGTACTTC.

The gene calls are TRBV29-1 and TRBJ1-2, with 7 bases matching TRBD1. Looked up from germline, CDR1 is SQVTM and CDR2 is ANQGSEA. V lost 4 bases, J lost 2 bases, and 4 bases stayed unmatched. The CDR3 extends over 13 amino acids. The DNA for the CDR3 is TGCAGCGTTGTCGGGACAGAAAACTATGGCTACACCTTC. It yields the protein CSVVGTENYGYTF.

The rearrangement links TRBV27 to TRBJ2-7; D ambiguous. This CDR3 spans 13 amino acids. Germline V CDR1 and CDR2: MNHEY, SMNVEV (reference sequence). V gave up 5 bases and J gave up 4 bases, with 12 bases separating them. CDR3 sequence reads: CASSPRPVYEQYF. The CDR3 nucleotides read TGTGCCAGCAGTCCCCGACCGGTATACGAGCAGTACTTC.

This clone occurred once. This rearrangement joins TRBV6-5 to TRBJ1-2, with 7 positions matching TRBD1. This CDR3 contains 16 residues. CDR1 is MNHEY and CDR2 is SVGAGI in the germline V gene. The J segment lost 2 bases and the V segment lost 2 bases, leaving 8 bases of the junction unmatched. CDR3 in DNA: TGTGCCAGCAGTTACGAAGCCACAGGGGCCAACTATGGCTACACCTTC. Protein product: CASSYEATGANYGYTF.

This sequence joins TRBV11-2 and TRBJ2-7; D is uncertain. Germline V CDR1 and CDR2: SGHAT, FQNNGV. Trimming took 0 bases from V and 3 from J, leaving 9 bases between them. CDR3 length: 14 amino acids. The DNA for the CDR3 is TGTGCCAGCAGCTTAGATCTTTTCGGCTACGAGCAGTACTTC. The encoded protein is CASSLDLFGYEQYF. The entire variable domain, with the rest obtained from reference TRBV11-2 and TRBJ2-7, is as follows: EAGVAQSPRYKIIEKRQSVAFWCNPISGHATLYWYQQILGQGPKLLIQFQNNGVVDDSQLPKDRFSAERLKGVDSTLKIQPAKLEDSAVYLCASSLDLFGYEQYFGPGTRLTVT.

The CDR3 sequence is CASSSPEGGGELFF. The DNA of the CDR3 is TGTGCCAGCAGCTCACCCGAGGGCGGCGGGGAGCTGTTTTTT. The rearrangement links TRBV11-2 to TRBJ2-2; the D gene is possibly TRBD2 (5 bases). V was trimmed by 4 bases and J by 7 bases, leaving 13 bases between them. The CDR3 length is 14 residues. Per the germline V gene, CDR1 is SGHAT and CDR2 is FQNNGV.

Of note for this clone: Compared with germline, one end of the junction differs, possibly owing to a read error. The genes are TRBV27 and TRBJ2-2; TRBD1 matches 9 bases. The CDR3 spans 16 residues. CDR1 MNHEY and CDR2 SMNVEV come from the germline V gene (reference sequence). This chain's CDR3 is CASSSWTGANSGELFF. The CDR3 nucleotides are TGTGCCAGCAGTTCGTGGACAGGGGCTAACAGCGGGGAGCTGTTTTTT.

DNA for the CDR3: TGTGCCAGCAGCCCGGGACAGGGCCCAGATACGCAGTATTTT. As protein: CASSPGQGPDTQYF. This chain joins TRBV9 and TRBJ2-3, with 9 bases matching TRBD1. CDR1 is SGDLS and CDR2 is YYNGEE in the germline V gene. Trimming cost V 4 bases and J 4 bases; bases outside gene matches: 4. The CDR3 totals 14 residues.

The V and J genes are TRBV7-3 and TRBJ2-1, with unresolved D. The CDR3 covers 14 residues. The germline gives CDR1 SGHTA, CDR2 FQGTGA. V lost 2 bases to trimming and J lost 4 bases, with 9 bases between them. The CDR3 DNA reads as TGTGCCAGCAGCTTAGATATCGGTTACAATGAGCAGTTCTTC. Translating it yields CASSLDIGYNEQFF.

The V call is TRBV5-1, the J call TRBJ2-7, with D maybe TRBD1 (6 bases). V was shortened by 0 bases and J by 3 bases, with 13 bases between the two germline ends. This CDR3 is 15 amino acids long. The germline gives CDR1 SGHRS, CDR2 YFSETQ. In nucleotides, the CDR3 is TGCGCCAGCAGCTTGGAGGGACACCCGAACTACGAGCAGTACTTC. Encoded protein: CASSLEGHPNYEQYF.

In this sample, this clone turned up once. The chain uses TRBV29-1 and TRBJ1-2; D unclear. This CDR3 spans 12 amino acids. Germline loops: CDR1 SQVTM, CDR2 ANQGSEA. Trimming shortened V by 4 bases and J by 7 bases, and 13 bases separated the two germline ends. This CDR3 is CSVGELWGGYTF. The CDR3 nucleotides read TGCAGCGTTGGCGAACTTTGGGGTGGCTACACCTTC.